This T cell receptor (beta chain) was sequenced during a study of cytotoxic CD8 clonotypes in ibrutinib-treated CLL. Study-level information: The study included about 11 relapsed/refractory and fewer than 16 treatment-naive patients; under 18 had IGHV unmutated disease.

V was shortened by 4 bases and J by 2 bases, with 13 bases between the two germline ends. The CDR3 spans 15 residues. Germline loops: CDR1 SGHTA, CDR2 FQGTGA. Only in-frame clones appear in the TCRdb table, and some are missing; sequencing was by immunoSEQ multiplex PCR. The sample has some 80,000 clones, roughly 80% seen once. This TCR was sampled from a human donor with chronic lymphocytic leukemia. Sequencing used PBMCs, obtained after 12 months of ibrutinib treatment. The rearrangement links TRBV7-3 to TRBJ2-3; D is ambiguous. The CDR3 nucleotides read TGTGCCAGCAGCTCCACGGGTAACCCCACAGATACGCAGTATTTT. It is translated as CASSSTGNPTDTQYF.